This is a list of T cell receptor beta chains from one sample in a study of shared clonotypes between healthy human individuals. Method: immunoSEQ multiplex PCR; TCRdb's copy keeps in-frame clones and lacks some. Of about 1.5 million clones listed, roughly 97% are singletons. Material: naive CD4+ T cells sorted from blood. Source of these receptors: a man in his thirties or forties in good health. Each CDR3 is given with its conserved first and last residue. The order of the fields is D gene, J gene, clone size, V gene, CDR3 DNA, CDR3 protein. The D gene is left open where the match is weak. Clone size is not always given. Where it is, it says once, few, many or a class for expanded clones.

TRBD1 | TRBJ1-2 | - | TRBV5-5 | TGTGCCAGCAGCAGGGGACAGGGGAGGAACTATGGCTACACCTTC | CASSRGQGRNYGYTF
TRBD1 | TRBJ1-1 | - | TRBV7-6 | TGTGCCAGCAGCTTAAGACAGGGGAACACTGAAGCTTTCTTT | CASSLRQGNTEAFF
TRBD1 | TRBJ2-5 | - | TRBV28 | TGTGCCAGCATCCAGAACAGGGGACGTGAAAAGACCCAGTACTTC | CASIQNRGREKTQYF
- | TRBJ1-5 | - | TRBV5-1 | TGCGCCAGCAGCTTGGGCGGTATAGGTAATCAGCCCCAGCATTTT | CASSLGGIGNQPQHF
- | TRBJ2-5 | - | TRBV5-1 | TGCGCCAGCAGCTTGACCCACAGGCCCCAAGAGACCCAGTACTTC | CASSLTHRPQETQYF
- | TRBJ1-5 | - | TRBV2 | TGTGCCAGCGCGGGACGAAACAATCAGCCCCAGCATTTT | CASAGRNNQPQHF
- | TRBJ1-5 | - | TRBV5-1 | TGCGCCAGCAGCTCGGACGGCAATCAGCCCCAGCATTTT | CASSSDGNQPQHF
- | TRBJ2-5 | - | TRBV10-3 | TGTGCCATCAGTGAGGGAGGGGGCCGAGCAGAGACCCAGTACTTC | CAISEGGGRAETQYF
- | TRBJ2-7 | - | TRBV30 | TGTGCCTGGAGTGTATCGGGGCCCGGGTACGAGCAGTACTTC | CAWSVSGPGYEQYF
- | TRBJ2-2 | - | TRBV9 | TGTGCCAGCAGCGTACAAGGCACCGGGGAGCTGTTTTTT | CASSVQGTGELFF
TRBD2 | TRBJ2-5 | - | TRBV6-5 | TGTGCCAGCAGTTATCCCTTAGCGGGAGGTGGAGAGACCCAGTACTTC | CASSYPLAGGGETQYF
- | TRBJ2-7 | - | TRBV5-1 | TGCGCCAGCAGCCCAGGGAACCCATCCGCCTACGAGCAGTACTTC | CASSPGNPSAYEQYF
- | TRBJ1-2 | - | TRBV10-1 | TGCGCCAGCAGTGCGGACACGGCCTATGGCTACACCTTC | CASSADTAYGYTF
TRBD2 | TRBJ2-5 | - | TRBV18 | TGTGCCAGCTCACCTGAGCAAGCGGGATTAGAGACCCAGTACTTC | CASSPEQAGLETQYF
- | TRBJ1-4 | - | TRBV6-5 | TGTGCCAGCAGTTACTCTACGGGCAGGAGTGAAAAACTGTTTTTT | CASSYSTGRSEKLFF
TRBD1 | TRBJ2-7 | - | TRBV6-5 | TGTGCCAGCAGTTACTCGACTGCAGGGGGCTACGAGCAGTACTTC | CASSYSTAGGYEQYF
- | TRBJ1-1 | - | TRBV29-1 | TGCAGCGTCCACAGGGACCTGGAAGAAGCTTTCTTT | CSVHRDLEEAFF
TRBD1 | TRBJ1-2 | - | TRBV27 | TGTGCCAGCAGTATGACAGGGTTGGTCAACTATGGCTACACCTTC | CASSMTGLVNYGYTF
- | TRBJ1-1 | few | TRBV6-1 | TGTGCCAGCAGCCCATTGCGGGAAGCTTTCTTT | CASSPLREAFF
TRBD1 | TRBJ2-7 | - | TRBV6-5 | TGTGCCAGCAGGAGACAGGGTCAATCCTACGAGCAGTACTTC | CASRRQGQSYEQYF